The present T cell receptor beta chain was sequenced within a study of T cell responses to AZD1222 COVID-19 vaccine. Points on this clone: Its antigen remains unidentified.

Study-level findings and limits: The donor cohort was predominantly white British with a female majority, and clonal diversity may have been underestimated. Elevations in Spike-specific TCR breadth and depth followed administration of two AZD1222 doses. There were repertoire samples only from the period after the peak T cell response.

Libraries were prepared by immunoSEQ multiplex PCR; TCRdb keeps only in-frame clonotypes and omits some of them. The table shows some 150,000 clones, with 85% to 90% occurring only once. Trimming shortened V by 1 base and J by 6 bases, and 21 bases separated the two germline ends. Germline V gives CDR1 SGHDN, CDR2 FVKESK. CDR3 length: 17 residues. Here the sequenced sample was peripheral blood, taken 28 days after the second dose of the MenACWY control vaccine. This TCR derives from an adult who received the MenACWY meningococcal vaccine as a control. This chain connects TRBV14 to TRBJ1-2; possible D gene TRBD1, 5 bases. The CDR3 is CASSQALFRGGGDGYTF. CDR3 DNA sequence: TGTGCCAGCAGCCAAGCTTTGTTTCGGGGCGGAGGCGATGGCTACACCTTC.